These 21 T cell receptor beta chains were all obtained from the same sample, sequenced in a study of T cell repertoires in cytomegalovirus infection. In TCRdb, the reads were re-called with MiXCR into one record per CDR3 protein. Here the sample spans nearly 650,000 distinct CDR3 sequences, around 24% being singletons. Sample: CD8+ T cells from PBMCs. The receptors originated from a human donor in good health (CMV status not recorded). Some clones in this sample may be carry-over from other donors' samples.

V and J are TRBV2 and TRBJ1-5, with D perhaps matching TRBD1 (6 bases). The V and J ends lost 1 base and 6 bases respectively, with 10 bases between them. The CDR3 runs to 14 residues. CDR1 and CDR2 (germline): SNHLY, FYNNEI. The DNA of the CDR3 is TGTGCCAGCAGTGAAGTGGTCAGGGGTCAGCCCCAGCATTTT. Protein product: CASSEVVRGQPQHF.

This clonotype has more than one count but fewer than ten. This chain connects TRBV2 to TRBJ2-2; weak D call: TRBD1 (6 bases). The germline CDR1 and CDR2 sequences are SNHLY and FYNNEI. V shed 4 bases and J shed 5 bases, with 20 bases lying between them. The CDR3 length is 17 residues. In DNA, the CDR3 is TGTGCCAGCAGTGTTCCGCAACAGGGTGGCGGGACCGGGGAGCTGTTTTTT. The encoded protein is CASSVPQQGGGTGELFF.

Ten or more counts support this clonotype. V usage is TRBV6-6 and J usage is TRBJ1-3; possibly TRBD1 for D (5 bases). V gave up 2 bases and J gave up 0 bases, with 11 bases separating them. CDR1 MNHNY and CDR2 SVGAGI come from the germline V gene (reference sequence). The CDR3 loop spans 16 amino acids. The CDR3 DNA follows: TGTGCCAGCAGTTACATGCCGGGGGGCTCTGGAAACACCATATATTTT. This encodes CASSYMPGGSGNTIYF.

This clonotype was seen many times. The chain is built from TRBV7-2 and TRBJ1-1; D gene ambiguous. Germline values: CDR1 SGHTA, CDR2 FQGNSA. V was trimmed by 5 bases and J by 0 bases, leaving 13 bases between them. This CDR3 has 15 amino acids. This chain's CDR3 is CASSLSGGMNTEAFF. The CDR3 nucleotides are TGTGCCAGCAGCCTCTCGGGTGGGATGAACACTGAAGCTTTCTTT.

The J gene is TRBJ2-4, the V gene TRBV20-1, with 10 bases fitting TRBD1. The germline gives CDR1 DFQATT, CDR2 SNEGSKA (reference sequence). This CDR3 has 17 amino acids. J gave up 1 base and V 0 bases, and 6 bases lay outside the gene matches. The CDR3 bases are TGCAGTGCTAGAGATCAGGGACAGGGGAAGGCCAAAAACATTCAGTACTTC. It codes for CSARDQGQGKAKNIQYF.

The V gene is TRBV5-6, the J gene TRBJ1-2; 10 positions agree with TRBD1. Trimming took 6 bases from V and 6 from J; bases not matched to a gene: 14. Germline V gene sequence: CDR1 SGHDT, CDR2 YYEEEE. This CDR3 comprises 16 residues. DNA for the CDR3: TGTGCCAGCACCCGGGACAGGGGAGTTCTCAACGATGGCTACACCTTC. This encodes CASTRDRGVLNDGYTF.

In this sample, this clonotype turned up a few times. The rearrangement uses TRBV7-8 and TRBJ2-1; possible D gene TRBD1, 5 bases. Germline-derived CDR1 and CDR2 are SGHVS and FQNEAQ. Trimming shortened V by 1 base and J by 1 base, and 11 bases separated the two germline ends. The CDR3 covers 16 residues. The CDR3 loop is CASSLEVRVSYNEQFF. CDR3 nucleotide sequence: TGTGCCAGCAGCTTAGAGGTCAGGGTGTCCTACAATGAGCAGTTCTTC.

This clonotype was seen a handful of times. The chain carries TRBV29-1 and TRBJ2-1; TRBD1 aligns across 9 bases. Per germline, CDR1 SQVTM and CDR2 ANQGSEA. Unmatched junction bases numbered 4, after V lost 6 bases and J lost 1 base. The CDR3 contains 14 residues. The CDR3, as DNA: TGCAGCGTGGGACAGGGAGCATCCTACAATGAGCAGTTCTTC. This gives the protein CSVGQGASYNEQFF.

The chain carries TRBV6-2 or TRBV6-3 and TRBJ1-2; possibly TRBD1 for D (6 bases). This CDR3 has 13 amino acids. V gave up 7 bases and J gave up 1 base, with 10 bases separating them. Germline lookup yields CDR1 MNHEY and CDR2 SVGEGT. CDR3 amino acids: CASNLDSNYGYTF. The CDR3 DNA reads as TGTGCCAGCAACCTGGACAGTAACTATGGCTACACCTTC.

The sample holds many counts of this clonotype. This chain connects TRBV7-6 to TRBJ2-7; D is possibly TRBD1 (7 bases). Per the germline V gene, CDR1 is SGHVS and CDR2 is FNYEAQ. The CDR3 extends over 16 amino acids. The V end lost 5 bases, the J end lost 7 bases, and 24 bases lay between the germline ends. The CDR3 DNA follows: TGTGCCAGCAGCCCCCAGTCCATGGGCAGGGGGGTTGAGCAGTACTTC. It codes for CASSPQSMGRGVEQYF.

This rearrangement joins TRBV28 to TRBJ2-3; D not certain. CDR1 and CDR2 (germline): MDHEN, SYDVKM. V lost 4 bases and J lost 0, with 11 bases in between. CDR3 length: 15 amino acids. CDR3 nucleotides: TGTGCCAGCAGTTCTACGTTCGCGAGCACAGATACGCAGTATTTT. Protein: CASSSTFASTDTQYF.

This clonotype was observed a few times. The gene calls are TRBV7-9 and TRBJ2-1, with D possibly called TRBD1 or TRBD2 (5 bases each). The V end was cut by 11 bases, the J end by 1 base, with 15 bases between. The germline V gene encodes CDR1 SEHNR and CDR2 FQNEAQ (reference sequence). The CDR3 is 14 amino acids. The CDR3 spells CAPPRDPSYNEQFF. In DNA form, the CDR3 reads TGTGCCCCCCCAAGGGACCCATCCTACAATGAGCAGTTCTTC. The full variable domain, rest sourced from reference TRBV7-9 and TRBJ2-1, is DTGVSQNPRHKITKRGQNVTFRCDPISEHNRLYWYRQTLGQGPEFLTYFQNEAQLEKSRLLSDRFSAERPKGSFSTLEIQRTEQGDSAMYLCAPPRDPSYNEQFFGPGTRLTVL.

V and J are TRBV28 and TRBJ2-5; possible D gene TRBD2, 6 bases. The CDR3 runs to 13 residues. Germline V gene lookup returns CDR1 MDHEN and CDR2 SYDVKM. Trimming left V 3 bases short and J 4 bases short, with 9 bases between. As DNA, the CDR3 is TGTGCCAGCAGTTTTTCGGGGGTAGAGACCCAGTACTTC. Translating it yields CASSFSGVETQYF.

Regarding this clonotype: At one boundary the junction diverges from the germline segment, which might be a read error. CDR3 bases: TGTGCCAGCAGCATAGCGGGGGAGGCAGATACGCAGTATTTT. It specifies CASSIAGEADTQYF. The gene calls are TRBV7-6 and TRBJ2-3; 9 nucleotides agree with TRBD2. Germline-derived CDR1 and CDR2 are SGHVS and FNYEAQ. This CDR3 has 14 amino acids.

This rearrangement joins TRBV4-3 to TRBJ2-1; TRBD2 is a possible D gene (5 bases). The CDR3 sequence is 16 residues long. V lost 1 base and J 0 bases, leaving 10 bases between the germline ends. The germline CDR1 and CDR2 sequences are LGHNA and YSLEER. In nucleotides, the CDR3 is TGCGCCAGCAGCCAAGGGCGGGCGAGCTCCTACAATGAGCAGTTCTTC. Protein sequence: CASSQGRASSYNEQFF.

In its sample, this clonotype was seen a few times. The chain uses TRBV6-2 or TRBV6-3 and TRBJ2-2; D call uncertain. Germline-derived CDR1 and CDR2 are MNHEY and SVGEGT. This CDR3 is 13 amino acids long. Trimming shortened V by 2 bases and J by 6 bases, and 7 bases separated the two germline ends. CDR3 coding DNA: TGTGCCAGCAGTTACAGGGAACCCGGGGAGCTGTTTTTT. It encodes CASSYREPGELFF.

In this sample, this clonotype turned up a few times. The V and J genes are TRBV20-1 and TRBJ1-2; 7 bases line up with TRBD1. Germline V gene sequence: CDR1 DFQATT, CDR2 SNEGSKA (reference sequence). The CDR3 has 14 residues. Trimming at V came to 7 bases and at J to 5 bases, leaving 13 bases not matched to a gene. CDR3 DNA: TGCAGTGTCGGCCGGGACAGCCCGTTTTATGGCTACACCTTC. Residues: CSVGRDSPFYGYTF.

This clonotype has only a few counts. V and J are TRBV10-3 and TRBJ1-1, with 8 nucleotides matching TRBD1. The CDR3 extends over 14 amino acids. V was clipped by 5 bases and J by 2 bases; unmatched bases: 4. Germline-derived CDR1 and CDR2 are ENHRY and SYGVKD. CDR3 DNA sequence: TGTGCCATCAGTACAGGGGGACCCAACACTGAAGCTTTCTTT. Its translation: CAISTGGPNTEAFF.

In regard to this clonotype: A much larger clone differs by one base, so this may be a read error. The CDR3 region has the DNA TGTGCCAGCAGCCCCCAACAGGCGTTCTATGGCTACACCTTC. This gives the protein CASSPQQAFYGYTF. The rearrangement joins TRBV7-6 to TRBJ1-2, with a possible D match to TRBD1 (5 bases). V gave up 5 bases and J gave up 4 bases, with 14 bases separating them. The CDR3 totals 14 residues. The germline gives CDR1 SGHVS, CDR2 FNYEAQ. The full variable domain, with the rest looked up from reference TRBV7-6 and TRBJ1-2, is GAGVSQSPRYKVTKRGQDVALRCDPISGHVSLYWYRQALGQGPEFLTYFNYEAQQDKSGLPNDRFSAERPEGSISTLTIQRTEQRDSAMYRCASSPQQAFYGYTFGSGTRLTVV.

The gene calls are TRBV6-2 or TRBV6-3 and TRBJ2-4, with 7 bases fitting TRBD2. The CDR3 covers 15 residues. CDR1 is MNHEY, CDR2 SVGEGT, per germline. The trim removed 4 bases at V and 0 bases at J, leaving 3 bases unmatched. The CDR3 is CASSSSGVAKNIQYF. The CDR3 DNA reads as TGTGCCAGCAGTTCGAGCGGGGTAGCCAAAAACATTCAGTACTTC.

A few counts support this clonotype. The V and J genes are TRBV20-1 and TRBJ1-2; 7 nucleotides agree with TRBD1. Germline loops: CDR1 DFQATT, CDR2 SNEGSKA (reference sequence). This CDR3 region has 15 residues. The J segment lost 8 bases and the V segment lost 5 bases, leaving 17 bases of the junction unmatched. In nucleotides, the CDR3 is TGCAGTGCTTTTTGGCCAGAACAGGGGACCAGGGGCTACACCTTC. Translation gives CSAFWPEQGTRGYTF.